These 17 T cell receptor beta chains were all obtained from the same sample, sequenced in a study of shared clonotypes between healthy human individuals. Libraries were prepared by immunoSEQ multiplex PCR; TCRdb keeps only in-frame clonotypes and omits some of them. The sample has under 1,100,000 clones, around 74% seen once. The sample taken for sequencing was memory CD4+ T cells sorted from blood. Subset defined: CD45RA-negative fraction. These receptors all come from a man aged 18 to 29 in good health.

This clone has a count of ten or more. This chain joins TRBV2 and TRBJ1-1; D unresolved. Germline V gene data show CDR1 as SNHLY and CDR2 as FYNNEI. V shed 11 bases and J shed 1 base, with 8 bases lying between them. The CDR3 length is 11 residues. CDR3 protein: CAGEENTEAFF. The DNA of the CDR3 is TGTGCCGGCGAAGAGAACACTGAAGCTTTCTTT.

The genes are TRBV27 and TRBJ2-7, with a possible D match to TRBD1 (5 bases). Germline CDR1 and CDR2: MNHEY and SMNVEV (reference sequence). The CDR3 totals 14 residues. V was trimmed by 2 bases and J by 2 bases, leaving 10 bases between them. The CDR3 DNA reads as TGTGCCAGCAGTTTAGCAGGGTATCCCTACGAGCAGTACTTC. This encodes CASSLAGYPYEQYF.

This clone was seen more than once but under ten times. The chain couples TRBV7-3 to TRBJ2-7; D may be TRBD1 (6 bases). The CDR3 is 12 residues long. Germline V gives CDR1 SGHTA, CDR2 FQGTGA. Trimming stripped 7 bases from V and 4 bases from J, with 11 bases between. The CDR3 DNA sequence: TGTGCCAGCAACCGGACAGATTACGAGCAGTACTTC. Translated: CASNRTDYEQYF.

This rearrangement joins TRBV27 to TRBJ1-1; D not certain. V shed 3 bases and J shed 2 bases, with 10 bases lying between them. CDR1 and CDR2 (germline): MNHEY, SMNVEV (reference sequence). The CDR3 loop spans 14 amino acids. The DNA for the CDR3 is TGTGCCAGCAGTTTCGCTAGTAGCAACACTGAAGCTTTCTTT. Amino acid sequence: CASSFASSNTEAFF.

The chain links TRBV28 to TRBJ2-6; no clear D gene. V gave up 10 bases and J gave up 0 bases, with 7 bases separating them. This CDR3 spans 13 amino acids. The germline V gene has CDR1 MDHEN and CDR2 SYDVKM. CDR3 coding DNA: TGTGCCATCTGCCGCTCTGGGGCCAACGTCCTGACTTTC. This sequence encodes CAICRSGANVLTF.

CDR3 loop: CASSLRASSYNEQFF. CDR3 DNA sequence: TGTGCCAGCAGCCTCCGGGCTAGCTCCTACAATGAGCAGTTCTTC. V and J are TRBV7-2 and TRBJ2-1, with D unresolved. The germline gives CDR1 SGHTA, CDR2 FQGNSA. The CDR3 consists of 15 residues. The V end lost 5 bases, the J end lost 0 bases, and 11 bases lay between the germline ends.

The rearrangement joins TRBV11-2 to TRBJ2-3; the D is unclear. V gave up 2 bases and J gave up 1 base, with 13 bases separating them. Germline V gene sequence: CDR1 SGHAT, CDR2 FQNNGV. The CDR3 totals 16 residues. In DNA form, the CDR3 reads TGTGCCAGCAGCTTATTAAGGAGAATGGGCACAGATACGCAGTATTTT. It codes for CASSLLRRMGTDTQYF.

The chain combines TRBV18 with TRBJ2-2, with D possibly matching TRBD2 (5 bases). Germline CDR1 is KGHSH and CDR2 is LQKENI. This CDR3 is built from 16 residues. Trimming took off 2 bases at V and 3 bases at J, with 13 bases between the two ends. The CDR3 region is CASSPWPGADTGELFF. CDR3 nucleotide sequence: TGTGCCAGCTCACCATGGCCCGGAGCGGACACCGGGGAGCTGTTTTTT.

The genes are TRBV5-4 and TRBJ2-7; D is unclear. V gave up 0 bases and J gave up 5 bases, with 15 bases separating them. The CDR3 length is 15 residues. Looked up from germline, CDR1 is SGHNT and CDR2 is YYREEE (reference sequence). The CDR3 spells CASSLDATRVHEQYF. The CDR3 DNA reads TGTGCCAGCAGCTTGGATGCGACAAGAGTCCACGAGCAGTACTTC.

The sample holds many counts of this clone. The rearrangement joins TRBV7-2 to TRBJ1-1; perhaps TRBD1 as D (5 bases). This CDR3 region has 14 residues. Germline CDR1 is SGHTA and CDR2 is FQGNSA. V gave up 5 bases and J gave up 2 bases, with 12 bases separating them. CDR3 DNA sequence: TGTGCCAGCAGCCCACCGACAGCCAACACTGAAGCTTTCTTT. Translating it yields CASSPPTANTEAFF.

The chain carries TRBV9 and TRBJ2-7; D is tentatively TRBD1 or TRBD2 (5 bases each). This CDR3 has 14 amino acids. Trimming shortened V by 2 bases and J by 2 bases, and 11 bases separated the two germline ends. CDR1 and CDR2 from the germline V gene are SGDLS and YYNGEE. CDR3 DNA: TGTGCCAGCAGCGTCGGAGAGGGACCCTACGAGCAGTACTTC. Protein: CASSVGEGPYEQYF. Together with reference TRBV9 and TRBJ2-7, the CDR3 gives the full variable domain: DSGVTQTPKHLITATGQRVTLRCSPRSGDLSVYWYQQSLDQGLQFLIQYYNGEERAKGNILERFSAQQFPDLHSELNLSSLELGDSALYFCASSVGEGPYEQYFGPGTRLTVT.

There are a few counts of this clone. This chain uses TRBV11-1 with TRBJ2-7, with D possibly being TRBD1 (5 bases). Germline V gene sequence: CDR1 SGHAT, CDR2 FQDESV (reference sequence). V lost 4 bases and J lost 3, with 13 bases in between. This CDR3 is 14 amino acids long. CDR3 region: CASSYFRVYYEQYF. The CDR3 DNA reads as TGTGCCAGCAGCTATTTCAGGGTCTACTACGAGCAGTACTTC.

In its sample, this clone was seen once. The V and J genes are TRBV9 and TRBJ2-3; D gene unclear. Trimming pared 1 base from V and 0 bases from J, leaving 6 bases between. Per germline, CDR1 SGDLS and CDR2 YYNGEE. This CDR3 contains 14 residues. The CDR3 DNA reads TGTGCCAGCAGCGTACTTCTTAGCACAGATACGCAGTATTTT. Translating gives CASSVLLSTDTQYF.

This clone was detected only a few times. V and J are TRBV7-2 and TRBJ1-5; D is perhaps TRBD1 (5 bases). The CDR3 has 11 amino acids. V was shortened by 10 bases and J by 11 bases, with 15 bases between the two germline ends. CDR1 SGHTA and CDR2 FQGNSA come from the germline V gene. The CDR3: CATGPGWAQHF. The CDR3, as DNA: TGTGCCACTGGCCCAGGGTGGGCCCAGCATTTT.

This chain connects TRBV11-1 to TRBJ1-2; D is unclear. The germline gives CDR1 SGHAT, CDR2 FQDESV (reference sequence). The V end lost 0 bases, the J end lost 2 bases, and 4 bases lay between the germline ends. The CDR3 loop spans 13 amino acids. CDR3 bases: TGTGCCAGCAGCTTAGCGGTGAACTATGGCTACACCTTC. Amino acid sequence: CASSLAVNYGYTF.

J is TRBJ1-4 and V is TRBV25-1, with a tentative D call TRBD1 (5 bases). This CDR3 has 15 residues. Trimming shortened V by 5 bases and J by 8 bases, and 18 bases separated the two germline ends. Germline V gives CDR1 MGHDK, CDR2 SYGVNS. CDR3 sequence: CASSFRGTWGEKLFF. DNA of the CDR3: TGTGCCAGCAGTTTCCGTGGGACTTGGGGCGAAAAACTGTTTTTT.

DNA of the CDR3: TGTGCCAGCAGATCCTTAGCGGGGGGGCGGGAGACCCAGTACTTC. Its protein is CASRSLAGGRETQYF. The chain recombines TRBV27 with TRBJ2-5; 11 bases agree with TRBD2. This CDR3 comprises 15 residues. Per germline, CDR1 MNHEY and CDR2 SMNVEV (reference sequence). V trimming: 6 bases; J trimming: 5 bases; junction bases outside the gene matches: 8.